This TCR beta chain derives from a study of blood T cell repertoires in COVID-19. Looking at the study overall: Donors in the United States, Italy and Spain gave samples during acute or convalescent COVID-19. Sources were T cells, B-cell-depleted T cells, or PBMCs; the material itself was cDNA or gDNA.

V lost 2 bases, J lost 5 bases, and 14 bases lay in between. Germline CDR1 and CDR2: SGHRS and YFSETQ. This CDR3 comprises 15 residues. Original methodology: Reference gene primer amplification in the assay estimated nucleated cell counts. TCRdb keeps only in-frame clones here, not all; method: immunoSEQ multiplex PCR. V and J calls and clone size are those listed in that table; D and trimming were worked out from the DNA. The top ten clones hold approximately 9% of a sample with about 40,000 clones, about 90% of them seen once. Sequencing input: peripheral blood. This chain connects TRBV5-1 to TRBJ2-1; a weak D match, TRBD2 (6 bases). The source is a man aged 50-60 years with active COVID-19. The CDR3, as DNA: TGCGCCAGCAGCTTTGGGGGGAGTAGCGACAATGAGCAGTTCTTC. Translation gives CASSFGGSSDNEQFF.